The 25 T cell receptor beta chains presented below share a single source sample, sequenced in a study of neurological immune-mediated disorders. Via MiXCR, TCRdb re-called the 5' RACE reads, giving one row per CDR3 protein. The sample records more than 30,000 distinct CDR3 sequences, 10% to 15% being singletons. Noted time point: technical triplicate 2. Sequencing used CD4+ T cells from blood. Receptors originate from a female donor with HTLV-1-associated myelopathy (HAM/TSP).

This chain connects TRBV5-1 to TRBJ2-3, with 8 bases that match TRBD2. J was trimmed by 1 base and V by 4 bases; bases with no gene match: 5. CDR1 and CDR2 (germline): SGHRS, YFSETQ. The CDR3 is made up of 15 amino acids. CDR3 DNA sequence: TGCGCCAGCAGCCACGGGGGGGTGGGCACAGATACGCAGTATTTT. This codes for CASSHGGVGTDTQYF.

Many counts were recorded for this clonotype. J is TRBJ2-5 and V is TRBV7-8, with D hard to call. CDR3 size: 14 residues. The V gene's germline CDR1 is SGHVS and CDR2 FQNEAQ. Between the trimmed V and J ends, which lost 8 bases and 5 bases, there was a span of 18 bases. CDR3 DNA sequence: TGTGCCAGCGGACCCGGTGCCGCGGTGGAGACCCAGTACTTC. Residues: CASGPGAAVETQYF.

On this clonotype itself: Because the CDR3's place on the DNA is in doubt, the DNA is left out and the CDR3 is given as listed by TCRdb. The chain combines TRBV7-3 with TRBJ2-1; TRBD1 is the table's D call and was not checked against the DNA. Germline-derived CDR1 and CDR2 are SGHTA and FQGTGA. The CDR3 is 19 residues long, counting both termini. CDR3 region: CASSFYICSALSHYNEQFF.

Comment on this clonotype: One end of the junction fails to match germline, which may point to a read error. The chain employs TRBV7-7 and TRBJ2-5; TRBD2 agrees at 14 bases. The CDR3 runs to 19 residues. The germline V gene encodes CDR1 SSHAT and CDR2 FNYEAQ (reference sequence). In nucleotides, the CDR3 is TGTGCTAGCAGCTTAGCCCCCGGGACTAGCGGGAGAAGGCAAGAGACCCAGTACTTC. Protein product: CASSLAPGTSGRRQETQYF.

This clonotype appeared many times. Written as DNA, the CDR3 is TGCAGCGTCCTTGGGGGAAGGGGAGTCGATGAGCAGTTCTTC. It yields the protein CSVLGGRGVDEQFF. This sequence joins TRBV29-1 and TRBJ2-1; D might be TRBD1 or TRBD2, each matching 5 bases. With 6 bases removed from V and 8 bases from J, the gap between germline ends came to 20 bases. The CDR3 length is 14 residues. Germline-derived CDR1 and CDR2 are SQVTM and ANQGSEA.

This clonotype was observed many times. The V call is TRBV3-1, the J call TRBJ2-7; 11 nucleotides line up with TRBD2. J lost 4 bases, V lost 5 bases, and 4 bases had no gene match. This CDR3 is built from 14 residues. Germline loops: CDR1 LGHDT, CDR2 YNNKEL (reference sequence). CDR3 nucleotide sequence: TGTGCCAGCAGCAGGGGGACTAGCGGATACGAGCAGTACTTC. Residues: CASSRGTSGYEQYF.

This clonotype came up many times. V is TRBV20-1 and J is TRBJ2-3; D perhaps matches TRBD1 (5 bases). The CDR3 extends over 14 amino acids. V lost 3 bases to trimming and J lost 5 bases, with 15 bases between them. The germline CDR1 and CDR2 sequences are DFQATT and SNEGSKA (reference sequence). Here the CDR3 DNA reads TGCAGTGCTAGGGACAATAGGCTTGGAGATACGCAGTATTTT. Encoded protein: CSARDNRLGDTQYF.

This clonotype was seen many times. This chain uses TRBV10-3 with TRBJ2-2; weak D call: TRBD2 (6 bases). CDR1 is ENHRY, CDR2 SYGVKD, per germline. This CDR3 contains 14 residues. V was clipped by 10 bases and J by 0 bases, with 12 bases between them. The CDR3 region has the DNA TGTGCCACCGTGAGGGAGGCGAACACCGGGGAGCTGTTTTTT. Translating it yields CATVREANTGELFF.

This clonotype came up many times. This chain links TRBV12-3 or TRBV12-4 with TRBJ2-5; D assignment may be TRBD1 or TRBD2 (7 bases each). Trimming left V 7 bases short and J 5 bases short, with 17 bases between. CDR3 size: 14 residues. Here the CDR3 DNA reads TGTGCCAGCATTGGGAGGGGGCGTTTGGAGACCCAGTACTTC. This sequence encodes CASIGRGRLETQYF.

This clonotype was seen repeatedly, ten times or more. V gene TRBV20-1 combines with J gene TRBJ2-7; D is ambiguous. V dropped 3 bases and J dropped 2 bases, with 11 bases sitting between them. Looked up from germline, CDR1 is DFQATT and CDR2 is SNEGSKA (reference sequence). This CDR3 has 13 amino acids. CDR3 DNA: TGCAGTGCTAGCGTGGGGTACCCCTACGAGCAGTACTTC. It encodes CSASVGYPYEQYF.

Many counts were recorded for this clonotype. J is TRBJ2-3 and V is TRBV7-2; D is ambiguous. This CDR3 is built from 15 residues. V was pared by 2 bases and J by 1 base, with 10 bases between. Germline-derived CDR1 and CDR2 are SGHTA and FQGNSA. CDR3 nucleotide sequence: TGTGCCAGCAGCTTATACGGAACTGGCACAGATACGCAGTATTTT. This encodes CASSLYGTGTDTQYF.

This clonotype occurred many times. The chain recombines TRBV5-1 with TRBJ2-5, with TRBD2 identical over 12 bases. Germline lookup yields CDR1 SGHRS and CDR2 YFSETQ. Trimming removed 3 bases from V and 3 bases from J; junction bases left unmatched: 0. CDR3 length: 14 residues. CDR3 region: CASSSSGGEETQYF. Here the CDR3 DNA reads TGCGCCAGCAGCTCTAGCGGGGGGGAAGAGACCCAGTACTTC.

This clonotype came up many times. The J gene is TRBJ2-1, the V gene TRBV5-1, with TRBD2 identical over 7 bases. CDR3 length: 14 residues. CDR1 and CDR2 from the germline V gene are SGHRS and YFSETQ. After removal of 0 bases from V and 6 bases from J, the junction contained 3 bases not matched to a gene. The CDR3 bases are TGCGCCAGCAGCTTGGTGGGGGGGGGCAATGAGCAGTTCTTC. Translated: CASSLVGGGNEQFF.

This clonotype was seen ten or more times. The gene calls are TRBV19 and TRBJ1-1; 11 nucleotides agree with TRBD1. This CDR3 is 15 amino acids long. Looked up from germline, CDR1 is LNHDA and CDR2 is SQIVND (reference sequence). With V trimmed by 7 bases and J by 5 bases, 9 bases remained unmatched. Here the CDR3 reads CASTPRGQGGTEAFF. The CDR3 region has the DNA TGTGCCAGTACCCCGAGGGGACAGGGGGGAACTGAAGCTTTCTTT.

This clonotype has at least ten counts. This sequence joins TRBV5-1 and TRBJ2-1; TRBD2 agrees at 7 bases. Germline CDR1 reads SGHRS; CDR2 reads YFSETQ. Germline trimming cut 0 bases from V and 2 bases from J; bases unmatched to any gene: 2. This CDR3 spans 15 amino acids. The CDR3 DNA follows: TGCGCCAGCAGCTTGGCTAGCGGACCCTACAATGAGCAGTTCTTC. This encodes CASSLASGPYNEQFF.

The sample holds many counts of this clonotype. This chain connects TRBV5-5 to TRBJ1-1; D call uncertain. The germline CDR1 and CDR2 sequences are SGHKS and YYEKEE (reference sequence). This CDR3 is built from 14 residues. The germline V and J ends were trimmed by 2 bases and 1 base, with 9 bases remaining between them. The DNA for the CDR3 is TGTGCCAGCAGCTTATACCCATCGAACACTGAAGCTTTCTTT. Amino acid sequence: CASSLYPSNTEAFF.

The CDR3 sequence: CASSPPEGSGNQPQHF. The DNA of the CDR3 is TGTGCCAGCTCACCACCGGAAGGAAGCGGCAATCAGCCCCAGCATTTT. This rearrangement joins TRBV18 to TRBJ1-5; D remains ambiguous. The germline V and J ends were trimmed by 0 bases and 2 bases, with 11 bases remaining between them. The length of the CDR3 is 16 residues. Looked up from germline, CDR1 is KGHSH and CDR2 is LQKENI.

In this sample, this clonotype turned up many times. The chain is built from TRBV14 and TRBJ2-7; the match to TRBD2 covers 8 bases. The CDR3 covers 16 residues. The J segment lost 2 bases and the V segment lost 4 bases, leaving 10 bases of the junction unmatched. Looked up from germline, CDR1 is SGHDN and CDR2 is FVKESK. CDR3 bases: TGTGCCAGCAGCCCCATGGGAGCGGGAGTTCCCTACGAGCAGTACTTC. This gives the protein CASSPMGAGVPYEQYF.

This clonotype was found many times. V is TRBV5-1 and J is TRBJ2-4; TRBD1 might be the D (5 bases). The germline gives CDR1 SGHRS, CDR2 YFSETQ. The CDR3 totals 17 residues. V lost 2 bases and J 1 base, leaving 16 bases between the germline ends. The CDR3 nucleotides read TGCGCCAGCAGCTTACTGGGCCCAGGGTCGGCCAAAAACATTCAGTACTTC. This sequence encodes CASSLLGPGSAKNIQYF.

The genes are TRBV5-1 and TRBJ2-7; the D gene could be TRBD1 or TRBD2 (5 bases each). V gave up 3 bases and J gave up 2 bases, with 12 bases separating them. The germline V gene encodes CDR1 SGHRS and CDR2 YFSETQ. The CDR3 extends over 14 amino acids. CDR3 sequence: CASSYRGYAYEQYF. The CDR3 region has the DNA TGCGCCAGCAGCTATCGGGGCTATGCCTACGAGCAGTACTTC. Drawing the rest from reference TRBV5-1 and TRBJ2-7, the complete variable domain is KAGVTQTPRYLIKTRGQQVTLSCSPISGHRSVSWYQQTPGQGLQFLFEYFSETQRNKGNFPGRFSGRQFSNSRSEMNVSTLELGDSALYLCASSYRGYAYEQYFGPGTRLTVT.

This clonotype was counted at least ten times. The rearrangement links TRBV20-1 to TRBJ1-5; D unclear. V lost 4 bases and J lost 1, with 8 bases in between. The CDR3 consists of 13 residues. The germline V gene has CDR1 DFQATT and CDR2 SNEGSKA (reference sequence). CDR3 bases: TGCAGTGCTACGGGAGGGAGCAATCAGCCCCAGCATTTT. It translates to CSATGGSNQPQHF.

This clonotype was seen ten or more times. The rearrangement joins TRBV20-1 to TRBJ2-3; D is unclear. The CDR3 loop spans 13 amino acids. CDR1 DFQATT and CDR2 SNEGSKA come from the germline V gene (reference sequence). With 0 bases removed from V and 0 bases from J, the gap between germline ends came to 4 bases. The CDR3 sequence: CSARDSSTDTQYF. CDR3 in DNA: TGCAGTGCTAGAGATTCAAGCACAGATACGCAGTATTTT.

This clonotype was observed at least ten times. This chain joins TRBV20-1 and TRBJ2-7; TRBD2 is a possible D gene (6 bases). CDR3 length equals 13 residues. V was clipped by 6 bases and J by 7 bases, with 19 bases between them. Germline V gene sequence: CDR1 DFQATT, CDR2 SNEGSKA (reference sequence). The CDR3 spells CSANAAGAGEQYF. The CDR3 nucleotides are TGCAGTGCGAACGCCGCGGGCGCGGGGGAGCAGTACTTC.

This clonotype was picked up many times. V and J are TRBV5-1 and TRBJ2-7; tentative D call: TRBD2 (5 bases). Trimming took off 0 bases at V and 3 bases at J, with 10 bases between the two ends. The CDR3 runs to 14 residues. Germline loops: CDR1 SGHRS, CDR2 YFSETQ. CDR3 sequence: CASSLAAGDYEQYF. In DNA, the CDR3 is TGCGCCAGCAGCTTGGCGGCGGGTGACTACGAGCAGTACTTC. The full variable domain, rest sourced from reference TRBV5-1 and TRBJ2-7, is KAGVTQTPRYLIKTRGQQVTLSCSPISGHRSVSWYQQTPGQGLQFLFEYFSETQRNKGNFPGRFSGRQFSNSRSEMNVSTLELGDSALYLCASSLAAGDYEQYFGPGTRLTVT.

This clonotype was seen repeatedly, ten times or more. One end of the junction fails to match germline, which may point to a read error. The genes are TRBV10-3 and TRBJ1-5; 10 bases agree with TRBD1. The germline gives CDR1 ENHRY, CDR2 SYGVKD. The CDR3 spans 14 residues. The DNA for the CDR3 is TGTGCCATCAGTCAGACAGGGGGCAACCAGCCCCAGCATTTT. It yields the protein CAISQTGGNQPQHF.